This TCR beta chain was captured by sequencing in a study of blood T cell repertoires in COVID-19. Study context: COVID-19 samples, acute and convalescent, were from the United States, Italy and Spain. T cells, B-cell-depleted T cells, or PBMCs provided the cDNA or gDNA that served as material.

Per the germline V gene, CDR1 is MNHEY and CDR2 is SVGAGI. V lost 2 bases and J lost 3, with 14 bases in between. The CDR3 extends over 15 amino acids. This clone was seen only a few times. Methods used by the authors: It was from reference gene primer amplification that nucleated cell counts were estimated. TCRdb keeps only in-frame clones here, not all; method: immunoSEQ multiplex PCR. D and trimming come from the DNA, and the V and J calls and clone size come from that table. Among some 250,000 clones listed, about 83% were seen once. Source material: peripheral blood. The rearrangement uses TRBV6-5 and TRBJ2-7; D is ambiguous. The source of this sequence is a man aged 35 to 55 with active or convalescent COVID-19. The CDR3 DNA follows: TGTGCCAGCAGTTACGACTGGAGAACCGTCTACGAGCAGTACTTC. Translating it yields CASSYDWRTVYEQYF.